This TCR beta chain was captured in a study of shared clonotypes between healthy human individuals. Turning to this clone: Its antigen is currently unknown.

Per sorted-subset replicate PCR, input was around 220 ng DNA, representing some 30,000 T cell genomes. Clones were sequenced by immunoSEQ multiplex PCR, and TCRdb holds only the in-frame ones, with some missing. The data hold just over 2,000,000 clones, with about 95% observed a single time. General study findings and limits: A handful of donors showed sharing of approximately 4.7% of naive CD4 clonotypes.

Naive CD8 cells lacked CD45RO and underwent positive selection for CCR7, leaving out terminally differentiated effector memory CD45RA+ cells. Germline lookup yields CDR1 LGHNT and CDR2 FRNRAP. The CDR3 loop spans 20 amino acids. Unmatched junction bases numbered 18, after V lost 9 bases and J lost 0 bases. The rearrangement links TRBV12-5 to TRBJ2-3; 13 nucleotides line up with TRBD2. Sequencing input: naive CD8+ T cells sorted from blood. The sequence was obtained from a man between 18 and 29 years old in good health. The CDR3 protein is CASPLGEGGTSGASTDTQYF. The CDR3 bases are TGTGCTAGCCCCCTGGGGGAGGGCGGGACTAGCGGGGCTAGCACAGATACGCAGTATTTT.